The source of this T cell receptor (beta chain) is a study of blood T cell repertoires in COVID-19. Measured with immunoSEQ multiplex PCR; TCRdb has only the in-frame clones, and not every one. The sample lists approximately 170,000 clones, about 82% occurring once. The CDR3 totals 11 residues. Germline CDR1 is SGHRS and CDR2 is YFSETQ. V lost 4 bases, J lost 3 bases, and 4 bases lay in between. Sequencing input: peripheral blood. The V call is TRBV5-1, the J call TRBJ1-1; D uncertain. The origin of this receptor is a woman of 80 years or more with COVID-19, enrolled during active disease. The CDR3 nucleotides read TGCGCCAGCAGCCTAGACACTGAAGCTTTCTTT. Residues: CASSLDTEAFF.